The 5 T cell receptor beta chains given below trace back to one sample, sequenced in a study of CD8 T cells in Susac syndrome. With random hexamers, 0.5 to 1 ug RNA was reverse transcribed. One entry per CDR3 protein results from TCRdb running MiXCR on the immunoSEQ multiplex PCR reads. The sample includes roughly 120,000 distinct CDR3 sequences, about 92% of them seen just once. What was sequenced was CD8+ T cells from PBMCs. The source is a human donor with multiple sclerosis.

The V and J genes are TRBV3-1 and TRBJ2-7; the D gene could be TRBD1 or TRBD2 (5 bases each). The length of the CDR3 is 13 residues. Germline V lookup: CDR1 LGHDT, CDR2 YNNKEL (reference sequence). Deletions cut 3 bases from V and 3 bases from J, with 9 bases between. CDR3 DNA: TGTGCCAGCAGCCAGGGACGGAACTACGAGCAGTACTTC. Its protein product is CASSQGRNYEQYF.

This clonotype was seen more than once but under ten times. The J gene is TRBJ1-6, the V gene TRBV3-1, with a weak D call TRBD1 (6 bases). The CDR3 is made up of 16 amino acids. CDR1 and CDR2 (germline): LGHDT, YNNKEL (reference sequence). V was trimmed by 0 bases and J by 4 bases, leaving 10 bases between them. CDR3 bases: TGTGCCAGCAGCCAAGATGGGACACATTATAATTCACCCCTCCACTTT. Encoded protein: CASSQDGTHYNSPLHF.

The rearrangement links TRBV5-1 to TRBJ1-1; 9 bases are a match to TRBD1. CDR1 is SGHRS, CDR2 YFSETQ, per germline. The CDR3 sequence is 12 residues long. The J segment lost 4 bases and the V segment lost 7 bases, leaving 2 bases of the junction unmatched. For the CDR3, the DNA is TGCGCCAGCGGACAGGGGAGCACTGAAGCTTTCTTT. It encodes CASGQGSTEAFF.

As regards this clonotype: The junction and the germline gene differ at one end; a read error may be behind it. The chain joins TRBV23-1 to TRBJ2-1; maybe TRBD2 (6 bases). TRBV23-1 qualifies as an ORF whose function is uncertain. This CDR3 contains 18 residues. CDR3 DNA: TGCGCCAACAGTCAATCGAGGATTTGGCGGGAAACCCCGTGTGAGCAGTTCTTC. Translation: CANSQSRIWRETPCEQFF.

The chain joins TRBV7-8 to TRBJ1-1; TRBD1 matches at 9 bases. The ends lost 5 bases at V and 2 bases at J; junction bases unmatched: 3. There are 14 residues in the CDR3. CDR1 and CDR2 from the germline V gene are SGHVS and FQNEAQ. The CDR3 DNA reads TGTGCCAGCAGCGGGGACAGGGTTAACACTGAAGCTTTCTTT. This codes for CASSGDRVNTEAFF.